This T cell receptor (beta chain) originates from a study of T cell changes during pregnancy in multiple sclerosis. There are a few counts of this clone. The CDR3 sequence is 14 residues long. Germline V gene sequence: CDR1 KGHSH, CDR2 LQKENI. V dropped 3 bases and J dropped 4; count of bases not matched to a gene: 2. Sequenced by immunoSEQ multiplex PCR; TCRdb stores in-frame clones only, minus some. Here the sample spans approximately 87,000 clones, about nine tenths being singletons. This chain connects TRBV18 to TRBJ1-1, with 10 bases matching TRBD1. This sample comprised CD4+ T cells from peripheral blood mononuclear cells, obtained in the second trimester of pregnancy. This TCR was recovered from a female donor with multiple sclerosis, enrolled in a pregnancy study. The DNA of the CDR3 is TGTGCCAGCTCACCGAGGACAGGGGGCACTGAAGCTTTCTTT. Its translation is CASSPRTGGTEAFF.